One and the same sample provided the 2 T cell receptor beta chains below, sequenced in a study of cytomegalovirus exposure and HLA in healthy donors. PCR used 60 Vbeta primers and 13 Jbeta primers. Only in-frame clones appear in the TCRdb table, and some are missing; sequencing was by immunoSEQ multiplex PCR. Of about 76,000 clones listed, roughly 78% are singletons. Material: PBMCs. The receptors shown here come from a male donor in good health and CMV-seropositive.

The V call is TRBV10-3, the J call TRBJ1-2; D call uncertain. Trimming removed 8 bases from V and 1 base from J, with 17 bases in between. The CDR3 runs to 15 residues. The germline gives CDR1 ENHRY, CDR2 SYGVKD. In DNA, the CDR3 is TGTGCCATCGGGTCGGTTAACGGAGATAACTATGGCTACACCTTC. Translating it yields CAIGSVNGDNYGYTF.

The chain recombines TRBV7-8 with TRBJ1-2; 12 nucleotides align to TRBD1. This CDR3 is built from 18 residues. V lost 2 bases and J lost 4; bases outside the gene matches: 11. Germline CDR1 reads SGHVS; CDR2 reads FQNEAQ. The CDR3 DNA reads TGTGCCAGCAGCTTACCAGGGACAGGGGGCGATGCGTCCTATGGCTACACCTTC. Translating gives CASSLPGTGGDASYGYTF.